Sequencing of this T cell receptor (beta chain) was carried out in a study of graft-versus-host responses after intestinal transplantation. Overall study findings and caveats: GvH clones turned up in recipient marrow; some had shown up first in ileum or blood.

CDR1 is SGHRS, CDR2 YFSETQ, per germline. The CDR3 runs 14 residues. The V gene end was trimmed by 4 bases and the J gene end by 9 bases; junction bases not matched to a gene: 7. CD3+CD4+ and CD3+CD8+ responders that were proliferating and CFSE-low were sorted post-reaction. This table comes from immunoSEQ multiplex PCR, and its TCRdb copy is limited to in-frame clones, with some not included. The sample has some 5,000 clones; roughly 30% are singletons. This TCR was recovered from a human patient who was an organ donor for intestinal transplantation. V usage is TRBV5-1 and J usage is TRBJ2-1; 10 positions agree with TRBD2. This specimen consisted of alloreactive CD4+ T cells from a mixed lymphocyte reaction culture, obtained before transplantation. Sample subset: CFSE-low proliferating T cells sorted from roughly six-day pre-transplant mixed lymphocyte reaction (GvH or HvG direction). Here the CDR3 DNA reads TGCGCCAGCAGCCCGGGACTAGCGAGTGGTGAGCAGTTCTTC. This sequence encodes CASSPGLASGEQFF.